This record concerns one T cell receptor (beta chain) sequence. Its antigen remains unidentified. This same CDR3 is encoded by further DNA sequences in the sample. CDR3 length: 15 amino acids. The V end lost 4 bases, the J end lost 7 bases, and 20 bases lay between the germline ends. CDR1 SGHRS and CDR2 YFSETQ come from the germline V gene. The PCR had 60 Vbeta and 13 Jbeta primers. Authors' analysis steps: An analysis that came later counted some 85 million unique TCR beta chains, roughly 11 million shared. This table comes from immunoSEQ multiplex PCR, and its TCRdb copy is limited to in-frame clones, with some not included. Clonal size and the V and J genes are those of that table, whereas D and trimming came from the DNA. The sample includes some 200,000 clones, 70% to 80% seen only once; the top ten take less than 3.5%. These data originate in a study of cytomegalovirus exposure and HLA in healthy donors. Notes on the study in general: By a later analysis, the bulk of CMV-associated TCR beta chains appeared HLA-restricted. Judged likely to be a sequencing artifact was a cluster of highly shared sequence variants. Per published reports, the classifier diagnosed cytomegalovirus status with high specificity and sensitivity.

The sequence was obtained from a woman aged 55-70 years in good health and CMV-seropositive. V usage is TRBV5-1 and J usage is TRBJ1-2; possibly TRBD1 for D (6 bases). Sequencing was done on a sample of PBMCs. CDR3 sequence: CASSLVSGEVGGYTF. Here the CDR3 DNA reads TGCGCCAGCAGCCTGGTATCAGGGGAAGTTGGTGGCTACACCTTC.